This TCR beta chain was identified in a study of CD8 T cells in ankylosing spondylitis. Study-wide results and limits: Disease-linked clones, CD8+, were relatively rare in peripheral blood. The authors reported significant enrichment of disease-linked clones in matched ankylosing spondylitis synovial fluid. In synovial fluid and blood from reactive arthritis, some motif variants were previously reported.

In germline, CDR1 is SGHDT, CDR2 YYEEEE. V was trimmed by 1 base and J by 5 bases, leaving 9 bases between them. The CDR3 contains 13 residues. Quantitative 5'-RACE was performed with molecular barcodes, and it yielded the TCR beta libraries. A single record per CDR3 protein comes from TCRdb applying MiXCR to the 5' RACE reads. Of around 300,000 distinct CDR3 sequences listed, under 14% are singletons. This clonotype was seen repeatedly, ten times or more. Its antigen remains unknown. This sequence was found in a female donor with ankylosing spondylitis or in good health (not recorded which). The chain couples TRBV5-6 to TRBJ2-5; D unclear. The sequencing input was blood, either unsorted or a sorted T cell fraction (not recorded which). As DNA, the CDR3 is TGTGCCAGCAGCTTGCGAACCGGGGAGACCCAGTACTTC. The encoded protein is CASSLRTGETQYF.